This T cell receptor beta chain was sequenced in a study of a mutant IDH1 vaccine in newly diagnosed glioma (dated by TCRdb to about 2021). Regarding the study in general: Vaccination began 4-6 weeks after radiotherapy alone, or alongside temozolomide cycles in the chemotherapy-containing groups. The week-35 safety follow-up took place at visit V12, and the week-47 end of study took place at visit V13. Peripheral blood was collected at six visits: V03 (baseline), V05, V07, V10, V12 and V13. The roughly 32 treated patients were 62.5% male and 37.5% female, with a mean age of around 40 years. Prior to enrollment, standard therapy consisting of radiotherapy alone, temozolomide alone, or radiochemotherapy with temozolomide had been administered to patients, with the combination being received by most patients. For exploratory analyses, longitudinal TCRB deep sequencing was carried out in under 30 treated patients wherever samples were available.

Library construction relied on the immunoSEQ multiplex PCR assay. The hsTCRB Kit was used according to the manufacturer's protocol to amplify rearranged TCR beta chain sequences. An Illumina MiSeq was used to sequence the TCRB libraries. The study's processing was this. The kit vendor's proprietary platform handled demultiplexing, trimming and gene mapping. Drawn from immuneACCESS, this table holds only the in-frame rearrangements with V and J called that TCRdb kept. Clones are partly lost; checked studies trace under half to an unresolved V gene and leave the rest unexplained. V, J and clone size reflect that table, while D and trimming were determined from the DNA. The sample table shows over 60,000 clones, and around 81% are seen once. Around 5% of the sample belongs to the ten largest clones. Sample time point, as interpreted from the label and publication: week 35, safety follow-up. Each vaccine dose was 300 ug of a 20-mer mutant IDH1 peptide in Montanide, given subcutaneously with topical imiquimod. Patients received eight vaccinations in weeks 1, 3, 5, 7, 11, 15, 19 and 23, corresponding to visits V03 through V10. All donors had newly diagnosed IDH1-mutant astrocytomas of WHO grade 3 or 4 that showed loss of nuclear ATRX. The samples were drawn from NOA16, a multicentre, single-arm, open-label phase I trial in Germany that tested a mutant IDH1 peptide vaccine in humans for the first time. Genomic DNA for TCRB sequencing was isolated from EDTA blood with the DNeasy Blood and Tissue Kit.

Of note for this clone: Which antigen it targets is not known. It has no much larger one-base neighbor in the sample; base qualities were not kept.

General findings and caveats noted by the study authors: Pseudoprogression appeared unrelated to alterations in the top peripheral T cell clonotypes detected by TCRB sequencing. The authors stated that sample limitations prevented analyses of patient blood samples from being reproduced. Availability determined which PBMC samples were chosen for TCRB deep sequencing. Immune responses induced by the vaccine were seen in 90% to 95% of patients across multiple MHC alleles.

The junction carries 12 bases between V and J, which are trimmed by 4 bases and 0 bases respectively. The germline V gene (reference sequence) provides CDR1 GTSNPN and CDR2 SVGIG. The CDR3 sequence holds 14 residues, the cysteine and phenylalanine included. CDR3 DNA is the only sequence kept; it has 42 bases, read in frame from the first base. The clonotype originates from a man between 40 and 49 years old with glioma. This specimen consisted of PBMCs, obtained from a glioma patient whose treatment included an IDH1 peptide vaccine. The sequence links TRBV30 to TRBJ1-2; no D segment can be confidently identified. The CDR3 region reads CAWNRRESNYGYTF. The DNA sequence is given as TGTGCCTGGAACCGGCGAGAGTCTAACTATGGCTACACCTTC.